The 27 T cell receptor beta chains below come from one sample, sequenced in a study of blood T cells in healthy people across ages. PCR was performed a second time for roughly 7 to 11 cycles using a sample-barcoded 5' primer and a J-beta primer mix. TCRdb reanalysed the 5' RACE reads using MiXCR and keeps one entry per CDR3 protein. The sample has about 1.4 million distinct CDR3 sequences; around 55% are singletons. Sample: blood. Every receptor here comes from a man aged 18 to 30 in good health.

The rearrangement links TRBV5-1 to TRBJ1-1; D possibly corresponds to TRBD1 (6 bases). In germline, CDR1 is SGHRS, CDR2 YFSETQ. This CDR3 contains 17 residues. V lost 0 bases and J lost 5, with 20 bases in between. The CDR3 region is CASSLEGGREVRTEAFF. In nucleotides, the CDR3 is TGCGCCAGCAGCTTGGAGGGGGGGCGAGAGGTTCGAACTGAAGCTTTCTTT.

V usage is TRBV2 and J usage is TRBJ2-7; no reliable D call. Trimming took 6 bases from V and 6 from J, leaving 15 bases between them. The CDR3 runs 13 residues. Germline values: CDR1 SNHLY, CDR2 FYNNEI. The DNA of the CDR3 is TGTGCCAGCAGCCCGACGGTCTTGGGCGAGCAGTACTTC. It encodes CASSPTVLGEQYF.

The gene calls are TRBV29-1 and TRBJ1-4; 8 nucleotides align to TRBD1. This CDR3 is 14 amino acids long. The germline V gene encodes CDR1 SQVTM and CDR2 ANQGSEA. V lost 4 bases and J lost 6; bases outside the gene matches: 7. This chain's CDR3 is CSVVTGGEDEKLFF. The CDR3 coding sequence is TGCAGCGTTGTTACAGGGGGTGAGGATGAAAAACTGTTTTTT.

The chain has TRBV11-2 and TRBJ2-7, with a weak D call TRBD1 (6 bases). Germline V CDR1 and CDR2: SGHAT, FQNNGV. This CDR3 comprises 16 residues. The V end was cut by 2 bases, the J end by 0 bases, with 14 bases between. CDR3: CASSLPTGTSSYEQYF. Here the CDR3 DNA reads TGTGCCAGCAGCTTACCCACCGGGACAAGCTCCTACGAGCAGTACTTC.

The J gene is TRBJ2-7, the V gene TRBV7-9; D possibly corresponds to TRBD1 (5 bases). The better agreement between TRBJ2-5 and the DNA end casts doubt on the J call. Germline values: CDR1 SEHNR, CDR2 FQNEAQ (reference sequence). The CDR3 length is 15 residues. DNA for the CDR3: TGTGCCAGCAGCTTAATTAAGGGGCTAAAAGAGACCCAGTACTTC. This sequence encodes CASSLIKGLKETQYF.

The chain combines TRBV6-2 or TRBV6-3 with TRBJ1-2; D gene uncertain. Between the trimmed V and J ends, which lost 6 bases and 8 bases, there was a span of 13 bases. The length of the CDR3 is 12 residues. Germline V gene sequence: CDR1 MNHEY, CDR2 SVGEGT. The CDR3 sequence is CASSPQPRGYTF. DNA for the CDR3: TGTGCCAGCAGCCCCCAGCCTCGAGGCTACACCTTC.

The V call is TRBV5-1, the J call TRBJ2-7, with TRBD1 as a possible D gene (6 bases). The CDR3 consists of 16 residues. From germline, CDR1 is SGHRS and CDR2 YFSETQ. Between the trimmed V and J ends, which lost 3 bases and 5 bases, there was a span of 21 bases. CDR3 sequence reads: CASSSSRDTTLDEQYF. Here the CDR3 DNA reads TGCGCCAGCAGCTCTAGCCGGGACACAACTCTAGACGAGCAGTACTTC.

V gene TRBV6-5 combines with J gene TRBJ2-7, with a weak D call TRBD2 (6 bases). Germline V CDR1 and CDR2: MNHEY, SVGAGI. This CDR3 has 13 amino acids. Trimming took off 10 bases at V and 7 bases at J, with 20 bases between the two ends. The CDR3 reads CATWRAHGDEQYF. CDR3 nucleotide sequence: TGTGCCACTTGGAGGGCCCATGGCGATGAGCAGTACTTC.

The chain recombines TRBV11-2 with TRBJ2-7; tentatively, D is TRBD1 (6 bases). CDR1 and CDR2 (germline): SGHAT, FQNNGV. CDR3 length equals 13 residues. V gave up 7 bases and J gave up 0 bases, with 10 bases separating them. CDR3: CASIQGSSYEQYF. The CDR3 DNA is TGTGCCAGCATCCAGGGGAGCTCCTACGAGCAGTACTTC.

This clonotype was detected only a few times. This chain links TRBV15 with TRBJ2-1; 7 bases are a match to TRBD2. The V gene's germline CDR1 is LNHNV and CDR2 YYDKDF (reference sequence). CDR3 length equals 13 residues. V was pared by 9 bases and J by 0 bases, with 2 bases of the junction left unmatched. The CDR3: CATRESSYNEQFF. In nucleotides, the CDR3 is TGTGCCACGCGGGAGAGCTCCTACAATGAGCAGTTCTTC.

The rearrangement joins TRBV20-1 to TRBJ2-7; D is perhaps TRBD1 (6 bases). Germline assignment: CDR1 DFQATT and CDR2 SNEGSKA (reference sequence). This CDR3 region has 14 residues. V lost 1 base and J lost 4, with 14 bases in between. The CDR3 loop is CSARARTARYEQYF. As DNA, the CDR3 is TGCAGTGCTAGAGCCAGGACAGCCAGATACGAGCAGTACTTC.

The rearrangement uses TRBV27 and TRBJ2-5; the D gene is possibly TRBD1 (6 bases). Between the trimmed V and J ends, which lost 2 bases and 11 bases, there was a span of 24 bases. CDR3 length equals 16 residues. CDR1 and CDR2 (germline): MNHEY, SMNVEV (reference sequence). The CDR3 loop is CASSLATGMKGPEQYF. The CDR3 DNA sequence: TGTGCCAGCAGTTTAGCTACAGGGATGAAAGGACCAGAGCAGTACTTC.

The gene calls are TRBV5-1 and TRBJ2-5, with 11 bases lining up with TRBD1. Germline CDR1 and CDR2: SGHRS and YFSETQ. There are 15 residues in the CDR3. V lost 4 bases, J lost 5 bases, and 7 bases stayed unmatched. DNA for the CDR3: TGCGCCAGCAGCAGCCGGGACAGGGGGAGTGAGACCCAGTACTTC. Translation gives CASSSRDRGSETQYF.

This clonotype has a handful of counts. The chain recombines TRBV7-2 with TRBJ1-6; no clear D. The CDR3 sequence is 12 residues long. The V end was cut by 6 bases, the J end by 10 bases, with 10 bases between. The germline gives CDR1 SGHTA, CDR2 FQGNSA. CDR3 sequence: CASSHPDSPLHF. CDR3 in DNA: TGTGCCAGCAGTCACCCAGACTCACCCCTCCACTTT.

This clonotype turned up a few times. The chain couples TRBV5-1 to TRBJ2-7; possibly TRBD2 for D (6 bases). This CDR3 has 15 amino acids. Trimming took 1 base from V and 3 from J, leaving 14 bases between them. From germline, CDR1 is SGHRS and CDR2 YFSETQ. The CDR3 sequence: CASSLSTGVDYEQYF. CDR3 nucleotide sequence: TGCGCCAGCAGCTTGAGTACGGGAGTAGACTACGAGCAGTACTTC.

The gene calls are TRBV28 and TRBJ2-2; the D gene is possibly TRBD1 (6 bases). The CDR3 totals 15 residues. Per germline, CDR1 MDHEN and CDR2 SYDVKM. V was pared by 2 bases and J by 5 bases, with 12 bases between. CDR3 sequence: CASSLLGARTGELFF. As DNA, the CDR3 is TGTGCCAGCAGTTTACTGGGGGCGAGGACCGGGGAGCTGTTTTTT.

This clonotype occurred many times. The chain combines TRBV2 with TRBJ2-5, with D perhaps TRBD2 (5 bases). CDR3 length equals 11 residues. The V end lost 4 bases, the J end lost 11 bases, and 11 bases lay between the germline ends. Per the germline V gene, CDR1 is SNHLY and CDR2 is FYNNEI. CDR3 sequence: CASSGENEQYF. The CDR3 nucleotides are TGTGCCAGCAGTGGGGAGAATGAGCAGTACTTC.

The chain has TRBV2 and TRBJ2-7; possible D gene TRBD1, 5 bases. V lost 3 bases and J lost 0, with 6 bases in between. This CDR3 contains 13 residues. Germline values: CDR1 SNHLY, CDR2 FYNNEI. CDR3 coding DNA: TGTGCCAGCAGTGAGGACATCTCCTACGAGCAGTACTTC. Residues: CASSEDISYEQYF. Full variable domain (outside the CDR3, taken from reference TRBV2 and TRBJ2-7): EPEVTQTPSHQVTQMGQEVILRCVPISNHLYFYWYRQILGQKVEFLVSFYNNEISEKSEIFDDQFSVERPDGSNFTLKIRSTKLEDSAMYFCASSEDISYEQYFGPGTRLTVT.

The chain employs TRBV11-1 and TRBJ2-1; the match to TRBD2 covers 8 bases. The germline CDR1 and CDR2 sequences are SGHAT and FQDESV (reference sequence). CDR3 length equals 13 residues. Germline trimming cut 1 base from V and 12 bases from J; bases unmatched to any gene: 5. The CDR3: CASSLVRSGGQFF. CDR3 nucleotides: TGTGCCAGCAGCTTAGTCCGAAGCGGGGGGCAGTTCTTC.

This chain links TRBV24-1 with TRBJ2-5, with no clear D. Per germline, CDR1 KGHDR and CDR2 SFDVKD. Between the trimmed V and J ends, which lost 4 bases and 2 bases, there was a span of 13 bases. The CDR3 sequence is 15 residues long. The CDR3 region is CATSDTLDQQETQYF. CDR3 DNA sequence: TGTGCCACCAGTGACACATTAGACCAGCAAGAGACCCAGTACTTC.

V and J are TRBV7-2 and TRBJ2-5; D is uncertain. The J call may be mistaken, given a closer DNA end match to TRBJ2-7. The CDR3 runs to 13 residues. The germline V gene has CDR1 SGHTA and CDR2 FQGNSA. The CDR3 nucleotides are TGTGCCAGCAGCTATATCCGTGCCTACGAGCAGTACTTC. This gives the protein CASSYIRAYEQYF.

V gene TRBV27 combines with J gene TRBJ2-1; D tentatively fits TRBD1 or TRBD2 (5 bases each). V lost 2 bases and J 2 bases, leaving 10 bases between the germline ends. Per the germline V gene, CDR1 is MNHEY and CDR2 is SMNVEV (reference sequence). CDR3 length: 15 residues. The CDR3 is CASSLMGVPYNEQFF. The CDR3, as DNA: TGTGCCAGCAGTTTAATGGGGGTCCCCTACAATGAGCAGTTCTTC.

The chain combines TRBV6-5 with TRBJ2-7; 7 bases agree with TRBD1. Unmatched junction bases numbered 7, after V lost 2 bases and J lost 3 bases. This CDR3 is 15 amino acids long. CDR1 and CDR2 from the germline V gene are MNHEY and SVGAGI. CDR3 protein: CASSYMAGGLYEQYF. The CDR3 DNA is TGTGCCAGCAGTTACATGGCAGGGGGTCTCTACGAGCAGTACTTC.

V usage is TRBV6-5 and J usage is TRBJ2-7; possible D gene TRBD2, 6 bases. The CDR3 runs 13 residues. The germline CDR1 and CDR2 sequences are MNHEY and SVGAGI. Trimming took off 1 base at V and 7 bases at J, with 11 bases between the two ends. The CDR3 spells CASSYLPRGEQYF. The CDR3 DNA reads as TGTGCCAGCAGTTACTTGCCACGGGGGGAGCAGTACTTC.

This clonotype was counted between two and nine times. V gene TRBV6-6 combines with J gene TRBJ1-1; D remains ambiguous. CDR1 is MNHNY, CDR2 SVGAGI, per germline (reference sequence). CDR3 length: 15 amino acids. The ends were cut back, 7 bases at V and 2 bases at J, with 17 bases in the middle. CDR3 sequence: CASIRGGTHNTEAFF. For the CDR3, the DNA is TGTGCCAGCATCCGAGGTGGCACCCATAACACTGAAGCTTTCTTT.

V and J are TRBV11-2 and TRBJ2-7; maybe TRBD1 (6 bases). The end of the DNA is better explained by TRBJ2-5, so the J call may be wrong. Germline V gives CDR1 SGHAT, CDR2 FQNNGV. The CDR3 consists of 13 residues. DNA for the CDR3: TGTGCCAGCAGCGTAGGGGGTGTAGAGACCCAGTACTTC. Translation gives CASSVGGVETQYF.

V usage is TRBV12-3 or TRBV12-4 and J usage is TRBJ2-7; D remains unclear. The CDR3 consists of 13 residues. Trimming took off 6 bases at V and 7 bases at J, with 16 bases between the two ends. The CDR3 DNA is TGTGCCAGCAGCCGACCCCCTAGGGATGAGCAGTACTTC. Its protein is CASSRPPRDEQYF.